Presented here are 7 T cell receptor beta chains from one specimen sequenced in a study of blood T cell repertoires in COVID-19. The table came from immunoSEQ multiplex PCR; TCRdb's copy has only in-frame clones and leaves some out. The sample consists of 95,000 to 100,000 clones, over 80% of them appearing once. Sequenced: peripheral blood. These TCRs come from a man aged 50-60 years with acute or convalescent COVID-19.

The chain links TRBV25-1 to TRBJ2-1, with D perhaps matching TRBD1 (6 bases). Looked up from germline, CDR1 is MGHDK and CDR2 is SYGVNS. V was trimmed by 2 bases and J by 10 bases, leaving 12 bases between them. This CDR3 is built from 13 residues. CDR3 sequence (DNA): TGTGCCAGCAGTGAAGGGGGCTTAAGGGAGCAGTTCTTC. This encodes CASSEGGLREQFF.

This chain connects TRBV7-2 to TRBJ2-2; a weak D match, TRBD1 (6 bases). V was trimmed by 5 bases and J by 2 bases, leaving 12 bases between them. CDR3 length: 15 residues. The V gene's germline CDR1 is SGHTA and CDR2 FQGNSA. The CDR3 reads CASSPGQLNTGELFF. In DNA, the CDR3 is TGTGCCAGCAGCCCCGGACAGTTAAACACCGGGGAGCTGTTTTTT.

The gene calls are TRBV15 and TRBJ1-2; maybe TRBD1 (5 bases). Germline CDR1 reads LNHNV; CDR2 reads YYDKDF (reference sequence). The CDR3 length is 14 residues. The V end lost 1 base, the J end lost 6 bases, and 12 bases lay between the germline ends. CDR3 in amino acids: CATSRARGIDGYTF. The CDR3 coding sequence is TGTGCCACCAGCAGAGCGCGGGGGATCGATGGCTACACCTTC.

The chain couples TRBV5-6 to TRBJ1-6, with D unresolved. The CDR3 is 15 residues long. The V end lost 0 bases, the J end lost 7 bases, and 11 bases lay between the germline ends. CDR1 SGHDT and CDR2 YYEEEE come from the germline V gene. The CDR3: CASSLGGGINSPLHF. Written as DNA, the CDR3 is TGTGCCAGCAGCTTGGGGGGAGGAATAAATTCACCCCTCCACTTT.

This chain connects TRBV4-2 to TRBJ1-1; D may be TRBD1 (5 bases). The germline gives CDR1 LGHNA, CDR2 YNFKEQ. V lost 1 base and J lost 0, with 15 bases in between. This CDR3 contains 17 residues. CDR3 region: CASSQGAGDSMNTEAFF. The CDR3 DNA reads TGTGCCAGCAGCCAAGGGGCCGGGGACTCCATGAACACTGAAGCTTTCTTT.

V and J are TRBV27 and TRBJ2-5, with 16 bases lining up with TRBD2. V dropped 4 bases and J dropped 5; count of bases not matched to a gene: 4. Per germline, CDR1 MNHEY and CDR2 SMNVEV (reference sequence). The CDR3 loop spans 16 amino acids. For the CDR3, the DNA is TGTGCCAGCAGTTCGGGACTAGCGGGGGGGCATGAGACCCAGTACTTC. Residues: CASSSGLAGGHETQYF.

The V call is TRBV2, the J call TRBJ1-4, with 9 bases aligning to TRBD1. The CDR3 contains 15 residues. With 8 bases clipped from V and 0 bases from J, the junction kept 4 bases outside the gene matches. Germline CDR1 is SNHLY and CDR2 is FYNNEI. CDR3 in amino acids: CASRGQGTTNEKLFF. The CDR3, as DNA: TGTGCCAGCCGCGGACAGGGGACAACTAATGAAAAACTGTTTTTT.